These 23 T cell receptor beta chains were sequenced from one sample in a study of beta chain features in type 1 diabetes. Regarding the study as a whole: Significant though moderate, a shortening of TCRB CDR3s appeared in all four CD4+ subsets of Type 1 diabetes patients.

These receptors have no known antigen. Expressed TCRB transcripts were sequenced because the entire RNA isolate underwent reverse transcription. The data were produced by immunoSEQ multiplex PCR, yet TCRdb's version contains in-frame clones alone and is incomplete. Found here are roughly 330,000 clones, roughly 14% of them singletons; the top ten hold roughly 0.015%. The specimen sequenced was naive CD4+ T cells from blood. The receptors shown here come from a woman under 30 with type 1 diabetes.

CDR3 nucleotide sequence: TGTGCCAGCAGCGCCAGGAAAGGCCAAGAGACCCAGTACTTC. Translated: CASSARKGQETQYF. The chain links TRBV7-9 to TRBJ2-5; D ambiguous. V was clipped by 5 bases and J by 1 base, with 11 bases between them. Germline V lookup: CDR1 SEHNR, CDR2 FQNEAQ (reference sequence). The CDR3 is made up of 14 amino acids.

This clone was recorded a few times. The rearrangement links TRBV28 to TRBJ2-2; D gene uncertain. Germline V gene data show CDR1 as MDHEN and CDR2 as SYDVKM. V lost 1 base to trimming and J lost 6 bases, with 12 bases between them. The CDR3 covers 15 residues. The DNA for the CDR3 is TGTGCCAGCAGTTTATCAGTCCTCCAGGCCGGGGAGCTGTTTTTT. It yields the protein CASSLSVLQAGELFF.

The CDR3 loop is CASSEFPLSGEQYF. CDR3 bases: TGTGCCAGCAGTGAATTTCCCCTCTCGGGCGAGCAGTACTTC. V gene TRBV25-1 combines with J gene TRBJ2-7; no definite D call. Germline values: CDR1 MGHDK, CDR2 SYGVNS. Trimming removed 1 base from V and 6 bases from J, with 13 bases in between. The CDR3 length is 14 residues.

Only a few counts were recorded for this clone. The chain recombines TRBV7-2 with TRBJ2-5, with 7 nucleotides matching TRBD2. J was trimmed by 5 bases and V by 1 base; bases with no gene match: 13. There are 17 residues in the CDR3. Germline V lookup: CDR1 SGHTA, CDR2 FQGNSA. The CDR3 protein is CASSLVGLGYSSETQYF. The CDR3 DNA reads as TGTGCCAGCAGCTTAGTAGGACTAGGATACTCGTCGGAGACCCAGTACTTC.

The gene calls are TRBV5-6 and TRBJ2-1, with D possibly being TRBD1 (6 bases). The V gene's germline CDR1 is SGHDT and CDR2 YYEEEE. The CDR3 extends over 15 amino acids. The germline V and J ends were trimmed by 0 bases and 1 base, with 8 bases remaining between them. CDR3 protein: CASSLVDRSYNEQFF. CDR3 sequence (DNA): TGTGCCAGCAGCTTGGTAGACAGGTCCTACAATGAGCAGTTCTTC.

The chain recombines TRBV5-1 with TRBJ2-1; TRBD1 aligns across 8 bases. The length of the CDR3 is 14 residues. After removal of 2 bases from V and 5 bases from J, the junction contained 3 bases not matched to a gene. Germline V lookup: CDR1 SGHRS, CDR2 YFSETQ. CDR3 nucleotide sequence: TGCGCCAGCAGCTTATGGACAGGGAACAATGAGCAGTTCTTC. Residues: CASSLWTGNNEQFF.

The chain uses TRBV7-2 and TRBJ2-1; 10 bases align to TRBD1. V lost 5 bases, J lost 9 bases, and 7 bases stayed unmatched. The CDR3 is 14 residues long. CDR1 and CDR2 from the germline V gene are SGHTA and FQGNSA. The CDR3 here is CASSPKDRGVEQFF. The DNA for the CDR3 is TGTGCCAGCAGCCCCAAGGACAGGGGGGTTGAGCAGTTCTTC.

The rearrangement uses TRBV28 and TRBJ1-1; a possible D gene is TRBD1 (6 bases). The CDR3 sequence is 15 residues long. Germline assignment: CDR1 MDHEN and CDR2 SYDVKM. V lost 4 bases and J lost 5, with 17 bases in between. The CDR3 bases are TGTGCCAGCAGTTCCCTCATCGGAACAGGGACTGAAGCTTTCTTT. Amino acids: CASSSLIGTGTEAFF.

The chain uses TRBV7-9 and TRBJ2-5; 7 nucleotides match TRBD1. Trimming took 5 bases from V and 5 from J; bases not matched to a gene: 5. The CDR3 is made up of 13 amino acids. Germline-derived CDR1 and CDR2 are SEHNR and FQNEAQ (reference sequence). This CDR3 is CASSRGQAETQYF. For the CDR3, the DNA is TGTGCCAGCAGCCGAGGACAGGCGGAGACCCAGTACTTC.

This chain connects TRBV15 to TRBJ1-2; TRBD1 aligns across 12 bases. The germline V gene has CDR1 LNHNV and CDR2 YYDKDF (reference sequence). Losses at the gene ends were 0 bases for V and 3 bases for J; bases not matched to a gene: 5. There are 17 residues in the CDR3. The CDR3 DNA sequence: TGTGCCACCAGCAGAGATGGGACAGGGGGCGCCTACTATGGCTACACCTTC. This codes for CATSRDGTGGAYYGYTF.

The J gene is TRBJ2-7, the V gene TRBV14; maybe TRBD1 (6 bases). V was shortened by 2 bases and J by 3 bases, with 8 bases between the two germline ends. Germline CDR1 and CDR2: SGHDN and FVKESK. The CDR3 spans 13 residues. The CDR3: CASSQKQGYEQYF. Here the CDR3 DNA reads TGTGCCAGCAGCCAAAAACAGGGCTACGAGCAGTACTTC.

The sample holds a few counts of this clone. The chain is built from TRBV29-1 and TRBJ2-5; tentative D call: TRBD2 (5 bases). The ends were cut back, 4 bases at V and 5 bases at J, with 17 bases in the middle. This CDR3 has 14 residues. Germline V lookup: CDR1 SQVTM, CDR2 ANQGSEA. CDR3 sequence reads: CSVGATPRGETQYF. CDR3 DNA sequence: TGCAGCGTTGGGGCTACACCCCGAGGGGAGACCCAGTACTTC.

This clone occurred a few times. The chain joins TRBV27 to TRBJ2-7; 8 bases agree with TRBD2. V trimming: 10 bases; J trimming: 3 bases; junction bases outside the gene matches: 8. The CDR3 sequence is 13 residues long. Germline lookup yields CDR1 MNHEY and CDR2 SMNVEV (reference sequence). CDR3 sequence reads: CATRLAPGYEQYF. CDR3 coding DNA: TGTGCCACCAGACTAGCGCCTGGCTACGAGCAGTACTTC.

This chain uses TRBV7-2 with TRBJ1-5; tentatively, D is TRBD1 (5 bases). V was shortened by 3 bases and J by 5 bases, with 14 bases between the two germline ends. Germline CDR1 SGHTA, CDR2 FQGNSA. The CDR3 sequence is 15 residues long. The CDR3 spells CASSFGGVRDQPQHF. The CDR3, as DNA: TGTGCCAGCAGCTTCGGAGGGGTTAGGGATCAGCCCCAGCATTTT.

This clone was observed a handful of times. V gene TRBV19 combines with J gene TRBJ2-1; D is possibly TRBD1 (5 bases). Germline CDR1 is LNHDA and CDR2 is SQIVND (reference sequence). Trimming removed 5 bases at V and 5 bases at J, with 13 bases between. The CDR3 is 14 residues long. CDR3 region: CASSAPTDHNEQFF. DNA of the CDR3: TGTGCCAGTAGTGCGCCGACAGATCACAATGAGCAGTTCTTC.

The chain employs TRBV29-1 and TRBJ2-6, with D unclear. The CDR3 covers 14 residues. The ends were cut back, 4 bases at V and 0 bases at J, with 7 bases in the middle. Germline values: CDR1 SQVTM, CDR2 ANQGSEA. This chain's CDR3 is CSVVGHSGANVLTF. The CDR3, as DNA: TGCAGCGTTGTGGGCCACTCTGGGGCCAACGTCCTGACTTTC.

This clone was seen more than once but under ten times. The gene calls are TRBV7-2 and TRBJ2-1, with 8 bases matching TRBD1. The CDR3 length is 16 residues. The J segment lost 5 bases and the V segment lost 5 bases, leaving 11 bases of the junction unmatched. Germline loops: CDR1 SGHTA, CDR2 FQGNSA. The CDR3 nucleotides read TGTGCCAGCAGCACCCGGACAGGGCGTACGAACAATGAGCAGTTCTTC. Translation gives CASSTRTGRTNNEQFF.

This clone was seen only a few times. V gene TRBV4-2 combines with J gene TRBJ2-2; 9 bases match TRBD2. The V gene's germline CDR1 is LGHNA and CDR2 YNFKEQ. The CDR3 has 18 amino acids. Trimming took 0 bases from V and 6 from J; bases not matched to a gene: 11. The chain's CDR3 is CASSQELRLAGRPGELFF. The DNA of the CDR3 is TGTGCCAGCAGCCAAGAGTTACGGCTAGCGGGACGACCCGGGGAGCTGTTTTTT.

This chain links TRBV2 with TRBJ1-4, with D hard to call. Germline V gene sequence: CDR1 SNHLY, CDR2 FYNNEI. Deletions cut 6 bases from V and 4 bases from J, with 15 bases between. CDR3 size: 15 residues. The chain's CDR3 is CASSGLTGFNEKLFF. Here the CDR3 DNA reads TGTGCCAGCAGCGGCCTTACGGGTTTTAATGAAAAACTGTTTTTT.

V gene TRBV5-1 combines with J gene TRBJ2-1; 11 nucleotides line up with TRBD2. J lost 4 bases, V lost 4 bases, and 7 bases had no gene match. Germline CDR1 is SGHRS and CDR2 is YFSETQ. There are 16 residues in the CDR3. DNA for the CDR3: TGCGCCAGCAGCACCTTGACTAGCGGGATTTACAATGAGCAGTTCTTC. As protein: CASSTLTSGIYNEQFF.

This clone was seen a few times. The genes are TRBV7-9 and TRBJ2-2; perhaps TRBD2 as D (5 bases). The germline V gene encodes CDR1 SEHNR and CDR2 FQNEAQ (reference sequence). The CDR3 is 16 residues long. The V end lost 7 bases, the J end lost 0 bases, and 15 bases lay between the germline ends. CDR3 in DNA: TGTGCCAGCATCCAACAAGCGGTAACGAACACCGGGGAGCTGTTTTTT. Its translation: CASIQQAVTNTGELFF.

This clone was seen more than once but under ten times. J is TRBJ2-1 and V is TRBV19; 9 bases agree with TRBD2. Germline assignment: CDR1 LNHDA and CDR2 SQIVND (reference sequence). V lost 1 base to trimming and J lost 6 bases; unmatched junction nucleotides: 1. The CDR3 length is 14 residues. The DNA for the CDR3 is TGTGCCAGTAGTATAGTGACTAGCGGCAATGAGCAGTTCTTC. The encoded protein is CASSIVTSGNEQFF.

This clone has more than one count but fewer than ten. The chain carries TRBV2 and TRBJ2-7; D possibly corresponds to TRBD1 (6 bases). The V end was cut by 6 bases, the J end by 4 bases, with 19 bases between. The CDR3 runs to 15 residues. In germline, CDR1 is SNHLY, CDR2 FYNNEI. The CDR3 is CASRVYREGPYEQYV. The CDR3 coding sequence is TGTGCCAGCAGGGTTTACAGGGAAGGGCCATACGAGCAGTACGTC.